The entry below describes one T cell receptor (beta chain). Its antigen is unidentified. Method: immunoSEQ multiplex PCR; TCRdb's copy keeps in-frame clones and lacks some. The table records nearly 80,000 clones, 80% to 95% of them present only once. This specimen comes from a study of OX40 agonist ivuxolimab in advanced cancers. Study overall: Recorded diagnoses for dose-escalation patients were hepatocellular carcinoma, melanoma, renal cell or head and neck cancer. Study conclusions and caveats: Relative to CD4+, CD8+ T cells held more expanded clones on average.

The CDR3 extends over 16 amino acids. Per the germline V gene, CDR1 is SGHNT and CDR2 is YENEEA. After removal of 3 bases from V and 7 bases from J, the junction contained 9 bases not matched to a gene. The material was CD4+ or CD8+ T cells sorted from blood, obtained in a trial of the OX40 agonist ivuxolimab. This rearrangement joins TRBV11-3 to TRBJ2-2; TRBD2 matches 9 bases. The sequence was collected from an adult with an advanced solid tumor such as melanoma, head and neck, liver or kidney cancer. This CDR3 is CASSFASGMVRGELFF. As DNA, the CDR3 is TGTGCCAGCAGCTTCGCTAGCGGGATGGTCCGCGGGGAGCTGTTTTTT.